These T cell receptor beta chains were read from a single sample in a study of blood T cell repertoires in COVID-19. Clones were read by immunoSEQ multiplex PCR, and TCRdb kept only the in-frame ones, dropping some. Among roughly 40,000 clones listed, roughly 90% were seen once. Sequencing used peripheral blood. The receptors were gathered from a human donor in a cohort sampled during active COVID-19. The CDR3 runs from the conserved cysteine through the conserved F or W. Fields, in order: D gene, J gene, clone size, V gene, CDR3 DNA, CDR3 protein. The D gene is left open where the match is weak. Rows give clone size only sometimes, using once, few, many, or a class for an expanded clone.

- | TRBJ2-1 | once | TRBV5-1 | TGCGCCAGCAGCTGGGTGGGGGGAGGTGAGCAGTTCTTC | CASSWVGGGEQFF
- | TRBJ2-1 | - | TRBV11-2 | TGTGCCAGCAGCTTACAGGAACTCTCCTACAATGAGCAGTTCTTC | CASSLQELSYNEQFF
- | TRBJ2-7 | - | TRBV28 | TGTGCCAGCAGTGCAACTTCGGGAGCGCTTGAGCAGTACTTC | CASSATSGALEQYF
- | TRBJ1-2 | - | TRBV6-2/TRBV6-3 | TGTGCCAGCAGTTACGAAGGGGGGGCGCTGAACTATGGCTACACCTTC | CASSYEGGALNYGYTF
- | TRBJ2-6 | - | TRBV5-1 | TGCGCCAGCACAAAAACAGAGGCCAACGTCCTGACTTTC | CASTKTEANVLTF
- | TRBJ2-3 | - | TRBV9 | TGTGCCAGCAGCGTAGCCCCAGCGGCCAGCACAGATACGCAGTATTTT | CASSVAPAASTDTQYF
- | TRBJ2-5 | - | TRBV4-1 | TGCGCCAGCAGCCAAGGGATCGGGGGAAGAGAGACCCAGTACTTC | CASSQGIGGRETQYF
- | TRBJ2-7 | - | TRBV4-1 | TGCGCCAGCAGCCAAAACGGGCTCCCGAGGGACGAGCAGTACTTC | CASSQNGLPRDEQYF
TRBD2 | TRBJ2-7 | - | TRBV5-4 | TGTGCCAGCAGCCAAGGACTAGCGGGGGAGCAGTACTTC | CASSQGLAGEQYF
TRBD2 | TRBJ2-3 | - | TRBV7-2 | TGTGCCAGCAGCTTAGCGGGCGGGAGCCACGTAGATACGCAGTATTTT | CASSLAGGSHVDTQYF
TRBD2 | TRBJ2-1 | - | TRBV5-1 | TGCGCCAGCAGCACAGGACTAGCGGGCCCCTACAATGAGCAGTTCTTC | CASSTGLAGPYNEQFF
- | TRBJ1-5 | - | TRBV28 | TGTGCCGTTACGGGAGTTCGGGGCAATCAGCCCCAGCATTTT | CAVTGVRGNQPQHF
TRBD1 | TRBJ2-1 | - | TRBV7-2 | TGTGCCAGCAGCTCGGACAGGTCCTACAATGAGCAGTTCTTC | CASSSDRSYNEQFF
- | TRBJ1-4 | - | TRBV6-6 | TGTGCCAGCCGGACTCAAGCTGGCGTAACTAATGAAAAACTGTTTTTT | CASRTQAGVTNEKLFF
TRBD2 | TRBJ2-3 | - | TRBV5-1 | TGCGCCAGCAGCTACGGGACTAGCGGGAGAAGGGGGCGGGATACGCAGTATTTT | CASSYGTSGRRGRDTQYF
- | TRBJ2-1 | - | TRBV11-3 | TGTGCCAGCAGCGCCCAGGGAGGTGAGCAGTTCTTC | CASSAQGGEQFF
- | TRBJ1-3 | - | TRBV30 | TGTGCCTGGACAGACTCTGGAAACACCATATATTTT | CAWTDSGNTIYF
TRBD1 | TRBJ2-3 | few | TRBV20-1 | TGCAGTGCTAGTGCCGGGACAGGGGAGTCAGATACGCAGTATTTT | CSASAGTGESDTQYF
TRBD2 | TRBJ2-3 | - | TRBV5-1 | TGCGCCAGCAGCTTGCGGACTAGCGGGAGTTTGGGCACAGATACGCAGTATTTT | CASSLRTSGSLGTDTQYF
- | TRBJ2-5 | - | TRBV18 | TGTGCCAGCTCACCGAATTACGGGGGGCCCCGTGGAGAGACCCAGTACTTC | CASSPNYGGPRGETQYF
- | TRBJ2-5 | - | TRBV5-1 | TGCGCCAGCAGCTTGTCTTTTTCGGAAGAGACCCAGTACTTC | CASSLSFSEETQYF
TRBD2 | TRBJ2-1 | - | TRBV11-3 | TGTGCCAGCAGCTCCACGACGGGACTAGCGGGAGAGCAGTTCTTC | CASSSTTGLAGEQFF
- | TRBJ1-1 | - | TRBV6-5 | TGTGCCAGCAGTTTCCGGGGGGGCTGGGGCACTGAAGCTTTCTTT | CASSFRGGWGTEAFF
TRBD2 | TRBJ2-3 | - | TRBV7-8 | TGTGCCAGCAGCTATTCTAGCGGGGGGGGTCGGGTCACAGATACGCAGTATTTT | CASSYSSGGGRVTDTQYF
- | TRBJ2-7 | - | TRBV4-1 | TGCGCCAGCAGCCAAGATTCTTATAGCCCCGCCTACGAGCAGTACTTC | CASSQDSYSPAYEQYF
- | TRBJ2-7 | - | TRBV5-1 | TGCGCCAGCAGCTTGGCCTGGTCGGGTTATTACGAGCAGTACTTC | CASSLAWSGYYEQYF
- | TRBJ2-3 | - | TRBV28 | TGTGCCAGCACTGCGGGACTCTTAAACACAGATACGCAGTATTTT | CASTAGLLNTDTQYF
- | TRBJ1-3 | - | TRBV5-1 | TGCGCCAGCGGGCGTACAGGAGACTCTGGAAACACCATATATTTT | CASGRTGDSGNTIYF
TRBD1 | TRBJ1-2 | - | TRBV5-6 | TGTGCCAGCAGCTTGAGGCGAGGGGGCGCAAGGATTAATGGCTACACCTTC | CASSLRRGGARINGYTF
- | TRBJ1-5 | - | TRBV18 | TGTGCCAGCTCACCACAGGTCGGGGGTGGAGGAGGCAATCAGCCCCAGCATTTT | CASSPQVGGGGGNQPQHF
- | TRBJ1-3 | - | TRBV9 | TGTGCCAGCAGCGTAAACACCGGGTGGGCTGGAAACACCATATATTTT | CASSVNTGWAGNTIYF
- | TRBJ1-3 | - | TRBV6-5 | TGTGCCAGCAGTCGGGACATCAGAAGGGGAAACACCATATATTTT | CASSRDIRRGNTIYF
TRBD1 | TRBJ2-7 | - | TRBV6-5 | TGTGCCAGCAGCCCCGACAGGGGCTCCTACGAGCAGTACTTC | CASSPDRGSYEQYF
- | TRBJ1-1 | - | TRBV6-6 | TGTGCCAGCAGTTACTCTCGGGAAGGGACTGAAGCTTTCTTT | CASSYSREGTEAFF
- | TRBJ2-2 | - | TRBV30 | TGTGCCTGGAGTGTATATGAGGGATCCACCGGGGAGCTGTTTTTT | CAWSVYEGSTGELFF
- | TRBJ1-4 | few | TRBV5-5 | TGTGCCAGCAGCGGCGGGGCGTCCCCGAATGAAAAACTGTTTTTT | CASSGGASPNEKLFF
- | TRBJ2-3 | - | TRBV6-2/TRBV6-3 | TGTGCCAGCAGTTACCCAGGGCCCACGCAGTATTTT | CASSYPGPTQYF
TRBD2 | TRBJ2-2 | - | TRBV10-3 | TGTGCCATCAGTAAAACCTCGGGAGGCGGGGAGCTGTTTTTT | CAISKTSGGGELFF
TRBD2 | TRBJ2-7 | few | TRBV2 | TGTGCCAGCAGTTTGGCTAGCGGGGGGCCAGAGCAGTACTTC | CASSLASGGPEQYF
TRBD1 | TRBJ1-5 | - | TRBV19 | TGTGCCAGTAGTGACAGGGGGCATCAGCCCCAGCATTTT | CASSDRGHQPQHF
TRBD1 | TRBJ1-2 | - | TRBV6-1 | TGTGCCAGCAGTGAAAGGGACAGGGGGCTTGGCTACACCTTC | CASSERDRGLGYTF
- | TRBJ1-2 | - | TRBV5-6 | TGTGCCAGCAGCGGCGGCAGGGCCGGGTATGGCTACACCTTC | CASSGGRAGYGYTF
TRBD1 | TRBJ2-1 | few | TRBV7-9 | TGTGCCAGCAGCCACGGACAGGGGGCTGGAAATGAGCAGTTCTTC | CASSHGQGAGNEQFF
- | TRBJ1-1 | - | TRBV21-1 | TGTGCCAGCAGCAAAGAGGAGGGCAGAATGAACACTGAAGCTTTCTTT | CASSKEEGRMNTEAFF
- | TRBJ2-7 | - | TRBV9 | TGTGCCAGCAGCAGCGGACAGTTTTACGAGCAGTACTTC | CASSSGQFYEQYF